The rows below give T cell receptor beta chains drawn from one sample of a study of T cell responses to AZD1222 COVID-19 vaccine. The repertoire was sequenced with immunoSEQ multiplex PCR; TCRdb's copy has only in-frame clones and lacks some. The sample lists 150,000 to 200,000 clones, 85% to 95% occurring once. Source: peripheral blood, taken on day 0 of AZD1222 vaccination. These TCRs come from an adult in good health. Both conserved end residues are part of each CDR3. Each record gives: clone size, V gene, D gene, J gene, CDR3 DNA, CDR3 protein. A D gene is named only where the DNA matches it firmly. Clone size, where shown, is once, few, many, or a class for clones that have expanded.

-	TRBV27	-	TRBJ1-2	TGTGCCAGCAGTTCAAACTACGGGGCACCGCCTAACTATGGCTACACCTTC	CASSSNYGAPPNYGYTF
once	TRBV11-2	-	TRBJ2-1	TGTGCCAGCAGCCCGCGTGGGGCGGGAAGAAGTGGGAATGAGCAGTTCTTC	CASSPRGAGRSGNEQFF
-	TRBV10-2	-	TRBJ1-1	TGCGCCAGCAGTTTACAGAGGAACACTGAAGCTTTCTTT	CASSLQRNTEAFF
-	TRBV6-5	TRBD1	TRBJ1-1	TGTGCCAGCAGTCCCAGGGGGCAGGGCACTGAAGCTTTCTTT	CASSPRGQGTEAFF
-	TRBV19	-	TRBJ1-1	TGTGCCAGTATGGGGTCGAACACTGAAGCTTTCTTT	CASMGSNTEAFF
-	TRBV7-9	TRBD1	TRBJ1-1	TGTGCCAGCAGCACCCAGGACAGGGGGCCCCTCACTGAAGCTTTCTTT	CASSTQDRGPLTEAFF
-	TRBV5-1	-	TRBJ1-2	TGCGCCAGCAGCATATCGACCCAGGACAATGTGCGTGGCTACACCTTC	CASSISTQDNVRGYTF
-	TRBV10-3	-	TRBJ1-1	TGTGCCATCAGTGAGTCGACGGCTATCGCCCCCATGGACACTGAAGCTTTCTTT	CAISESTAIAPMDTEAFF
-	TRBV5-8	-	TRBJ1-5	TGTGCCAGCAGCTTGAACGGTTGGGGGTGGAACAATCAGCCCCAGCATTTT	CASSLNGWGWNNQPQHF
-	TRBV7-2	-	TRBJ1-5	TGTGCCAGCAGCTTAGCGCGGGGGGGTCAGCCCCAGCATTTT	CASSLARGGQPQHF
-	TRBV9	TRBD1	TRBJ1-3	TGTGCCAGCAGTCTCGGACAGGGGGCATACACCATATATTTT	CASSLGQGAYTIYF
-	TRBV5-6	TRBD1	TRBJ1-3	TGTGCCAGCAGCCCGACAGGGGTCGCGGACACCATATATTTT	CASSPTGVADTIYF
-	TRBV2	TRBD1	TRBJ2-7	TGTGCCAGCAGTCCTCTGACAGGGAGATACGAGCAGTACTTC	CASSPLTGRYEQYF
-	TRBV27	-	TRBJ1-2	TGTGCCAGCACCCGGGACGGCAACTATGGCTACACCTTC	CASTRDGNYGYTF
few	TRBV11-2	TRBD2	TRBJ2-5	TGTGCCAGCAGCTTAGGGCAACTAGCGGGGGGTCAAGAGACCCAGTACTTC	CASSLGQLAGGQETQYF
-	TRBV28	TRBD1	TRBJ1-5	TGTGCCAGCAGTGACCTTGACAGGGACAATCAGCCCCAGCATTTT	CASSDLDRDNQPQHF
-	TRBV2	-	TRBJ1-5	TGTGCCAGCAGTGGTGTTGAGGTTGCCCAGCCCCAGCATTTT	CASSGVEVAQPQHF
-	TRBV5-4	-	TRBJ2-3	TGTGCCAGCAGCTTCCCGGGGGGCACAGATACGCAGTATTTT	CASSFPGGTDTQYF
few	TRBV29-1	TRBD1	TRBJ1-2	TGCACACAGGGGCTGGGTTACCCCCCGAGGGATGGCTACACCTTC	CTQGLGYPPRDGYTF
-	TRBV27	-	TRBJ2-1	TGTGCCAGCAGATCGGGGGCGGAGGTTTCCAATGAGCAGTTCTTC	CASRSGAEVSNEQFF
-	TRBV2	TRBD1	TRBJ1-6	TGTGCCAGCAGTGAAGGCGGGACAGGGCTTTCACCCCTCCACTTT	CASSEGGTGLSPLHF
-	TRBV28	-	TRBJ2-1	TGTGCCAGCAGTTTTAATCGACGGCGGAGTAAGTACAATGAGCAGTTCTTC	CASSFNRRRSKYNEQFF
once	TRBV28	-	TRBJ1-1	TGTGCCAGCAGTTTATGGGGTTCCGGAGGAGCTTTCTTT	CASSLWGSGGAFF
-	TRBV7-9	-	TRBJ1-1	TGTGCCAGCAGCTGGGGGATTGAGGGTGAAGCTTTCTTT	CASSWGIEGEAFF
-	TRBV5-6	TRBD1	TRBJ1-2	TGTGCCAGCACACGACAGGGATTAGGAGGCTACACCTTC	CASTRQGLGGYTF
few	TRBV6-5	-	TRBJ1-4	TGTGCCAGCAGTTTGGGGGCTCGGGAAAAACTGTTTTTT	CASSLGAREKLFF
-	TRBV15	TRBD1	TRBJ1-1	TGTGCCACCAGCATAGAAACGACAGGGGCGATGAACACTGAAGCTTTCTTT	CATSIETTGAMNTEAFF
-	TRBV2	-	TRBJ1-5	TGTGCCAGCAGTGAGAGAGGGGATTCAGGGCAGCCCCAGCATTTT	CASSERGDSGQPQHF
-	TRBV27	-	TRBJ1-1	TGTGCCAGCAGTCTGAGACAACGGACTGAAGCTTTCTTT	CASSLRQRTEAFF